This T cell receptor (beta chain) was identified in a study of response to subunit inactivated influenza vaccine. Whole-study findings and limits: Authors suggested seasonal influenza vaccinations each recruit few new T cells.

TCRdb passed the RT-PCR reads through MiXCR, listing each CDR3 protein once. The sample has about 540,000 distinct CDR3 sequences, roughly 15% seen once. This clonotype occurred a few times. The antigen is not known. This clonotype was sampled from a man between 45 and 60 years old who received an inactivated influenza vaccine. This sample comprised PBMCs from blood, obtained 11 to 12 days after vaccination.

In DNA form, the CDR3 reads TGTGCCACCAGTGATTTTAGCGGGGTCTACTTC. Translated: CATSDFSGVYF. The rearrangement links TRBV24-1 to TRBJ2-7; 8 nucleotides match TRBD2. Losses at the gene ends were 1 base for V and 13 bases for J; bases not matched to a gene: 2. CDR3 length: 11 residues. The germline V gene has CDR1 KGHDR and CDR2 SFDVKD.